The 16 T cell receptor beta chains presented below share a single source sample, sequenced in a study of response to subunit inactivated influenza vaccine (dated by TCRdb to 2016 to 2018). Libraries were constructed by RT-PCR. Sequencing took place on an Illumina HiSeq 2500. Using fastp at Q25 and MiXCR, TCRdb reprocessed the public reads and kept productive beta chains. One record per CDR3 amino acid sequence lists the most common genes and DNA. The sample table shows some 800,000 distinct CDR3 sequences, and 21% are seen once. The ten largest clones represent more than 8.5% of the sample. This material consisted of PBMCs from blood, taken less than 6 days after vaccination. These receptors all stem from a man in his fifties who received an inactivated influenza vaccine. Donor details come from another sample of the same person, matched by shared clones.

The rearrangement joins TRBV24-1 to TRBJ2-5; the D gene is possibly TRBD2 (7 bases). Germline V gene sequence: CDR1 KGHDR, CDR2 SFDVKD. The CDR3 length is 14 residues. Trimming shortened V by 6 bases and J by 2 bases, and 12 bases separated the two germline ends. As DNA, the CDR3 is TGTGCCACCAGTCATGCGGGGGCACAAGAGACCCAGTACTTC. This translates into CATSHAGAQETQYF.

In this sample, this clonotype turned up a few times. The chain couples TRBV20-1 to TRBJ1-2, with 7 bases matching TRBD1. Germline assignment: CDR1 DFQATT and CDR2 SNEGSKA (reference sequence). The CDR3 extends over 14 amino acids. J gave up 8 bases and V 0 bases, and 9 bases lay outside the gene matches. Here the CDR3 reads CSARDQRQGQGYTF. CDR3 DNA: TGCAGTGCTAGAGATCAGAGACAGGGCCAAGGCTACACCTTC.

CDR3 region: CASSRLAQDEQFF. CDR3 nucleotides: TGTGCCAGCAGCAGACTAGCCCAGGATGAGCAGTTCTTC. The chain carries TRBV11-1 and TRBJ2-1; 7 bases map to TRBD2. Germline CDR1 is SGHAT and CDR2 is FQDESV (reference sequence). With V trimmed by 5 bases and J by 8 bases, 6 bases remained unmatched. There are 13 residues in the CDR3.

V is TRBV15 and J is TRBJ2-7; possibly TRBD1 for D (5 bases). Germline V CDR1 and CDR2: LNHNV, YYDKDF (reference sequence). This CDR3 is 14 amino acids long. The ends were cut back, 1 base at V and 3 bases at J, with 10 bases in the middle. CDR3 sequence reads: CATSRAIRDYEQYF. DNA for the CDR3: TGTGCCACCAGCAGAGCCATCAGGGACTACGAGCAGTACTTC. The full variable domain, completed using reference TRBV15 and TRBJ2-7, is DAMVIQNPRYQVTQFGKPVTLSCSQTLNHNVMYWYQQKSSQAPKLLFHYYDKDFNNEADTPDNFQSRRPNTSFCFLDIRSPGLGDTAMYLCATSRAIRDYEQYFGPGTRLTVT.

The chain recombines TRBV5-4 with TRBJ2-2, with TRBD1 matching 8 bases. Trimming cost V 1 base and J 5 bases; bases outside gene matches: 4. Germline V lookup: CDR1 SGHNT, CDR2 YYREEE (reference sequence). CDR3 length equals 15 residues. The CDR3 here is CASSLRDRGTGELFF. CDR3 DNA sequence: TGTGCCAGCAGCTTGAGAGACAGGGGAACCGGGGAGCTGTTTTTT. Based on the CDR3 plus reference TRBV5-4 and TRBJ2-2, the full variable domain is ETGVTQSPTHLIKTRGQQVTLRCSSQSGHNTVSWYQQALGQGPQFIFQYYREEENGRGNFPPRFSGLQFPNYSSELNVNALELDDSALYLCASSLRDRGTGELFFGEGSRLTVL.

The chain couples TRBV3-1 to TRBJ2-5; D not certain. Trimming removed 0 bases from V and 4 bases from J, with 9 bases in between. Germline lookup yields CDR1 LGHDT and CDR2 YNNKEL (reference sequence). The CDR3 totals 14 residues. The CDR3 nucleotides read TGTGCCAGCAGCCAAGATGGGCTGAGAGAGACCCAGTACTTC. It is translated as CASSQDGLRETQYF.

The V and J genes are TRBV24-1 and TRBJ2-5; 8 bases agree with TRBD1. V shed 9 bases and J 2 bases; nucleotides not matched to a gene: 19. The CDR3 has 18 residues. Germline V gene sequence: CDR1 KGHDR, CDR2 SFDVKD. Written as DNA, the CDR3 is TGTGCCACCCAAACTGATCCCCGGGGGACAGGATGTCAAGAGACCCAGTACTTC. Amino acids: CATQTDPRGTGCQETQYF.

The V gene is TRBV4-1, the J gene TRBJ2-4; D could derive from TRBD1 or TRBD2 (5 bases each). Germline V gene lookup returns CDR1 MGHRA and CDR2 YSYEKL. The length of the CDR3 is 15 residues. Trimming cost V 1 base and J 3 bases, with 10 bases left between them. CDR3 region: CASSQGGTVKNIQYF. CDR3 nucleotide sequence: TGCGCCAGCAGCCAAGGTGGGACGGTCAAAAACATTCAGTACTTC.

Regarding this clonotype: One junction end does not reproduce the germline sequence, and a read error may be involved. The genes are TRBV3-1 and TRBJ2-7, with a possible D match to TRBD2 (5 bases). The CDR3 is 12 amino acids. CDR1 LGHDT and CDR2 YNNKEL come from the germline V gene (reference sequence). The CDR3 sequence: CGSRGTDYEQYF. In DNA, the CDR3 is TGCGGCAGCCGGGGTACAGACTACGAGCAGTACTTC.

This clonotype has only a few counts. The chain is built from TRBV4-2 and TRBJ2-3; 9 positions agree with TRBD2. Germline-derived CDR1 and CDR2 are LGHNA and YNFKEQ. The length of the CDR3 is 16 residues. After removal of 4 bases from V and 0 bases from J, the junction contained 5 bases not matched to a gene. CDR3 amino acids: CASSPRTSESTDTQYF. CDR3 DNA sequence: TGTGCCAGCAGCCCCCGGACTAGCGAAAGCACAGATACGCAGTATTTT.

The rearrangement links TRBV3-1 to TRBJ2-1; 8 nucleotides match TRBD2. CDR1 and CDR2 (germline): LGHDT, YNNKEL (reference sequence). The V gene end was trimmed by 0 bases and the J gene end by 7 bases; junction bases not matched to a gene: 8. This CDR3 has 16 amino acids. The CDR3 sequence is CASSQDPGTRVNEQFF. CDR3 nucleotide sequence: TGTGCCAGCAGCCAAGATCCCGGGACTAGGGTTAATGAGCAGTTCTTC.

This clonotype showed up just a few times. The DNA of the CDR3 is TGTGCCAGCAGCTTTTGGACTAGCGGGAGCTGGGAGACCCAGTACTTC. This gives the protein CASSFWTSGSWETQYF. V gene TRBV7-9 combines with J gene TRBJ2-5, with 13 positions matching TRBD2. CDR3 length: 16 residues. Germline assignment: CDR1 SEHNR and CDR2 FQNEAQ (reference sequence). Germline trimming cut 3 bases from V and 5 bases from J; bases unmatched to any gene: 6.

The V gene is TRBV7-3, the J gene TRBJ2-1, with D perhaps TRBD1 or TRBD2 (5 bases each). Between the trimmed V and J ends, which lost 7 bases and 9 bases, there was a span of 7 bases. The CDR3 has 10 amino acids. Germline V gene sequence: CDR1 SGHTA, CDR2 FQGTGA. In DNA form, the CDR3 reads TGTGCCAGCAAGAGGGGTGAGCAGTTCTTC. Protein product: CASKRGEQFF.

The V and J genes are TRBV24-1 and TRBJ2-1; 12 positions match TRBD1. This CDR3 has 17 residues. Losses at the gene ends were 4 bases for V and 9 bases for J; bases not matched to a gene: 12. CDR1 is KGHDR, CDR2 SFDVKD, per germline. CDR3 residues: CATSDPPGQGATGEQFF. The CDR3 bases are TGTGCCACCAGTGACCCTCCGGGACAGGGGGCTACTGGTGAGCAGTTCTTC.

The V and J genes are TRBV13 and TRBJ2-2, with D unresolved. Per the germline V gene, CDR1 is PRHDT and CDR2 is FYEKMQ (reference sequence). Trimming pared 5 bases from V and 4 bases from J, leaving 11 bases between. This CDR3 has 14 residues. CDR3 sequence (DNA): TGTGCCAGCAGCACCCGAGGTGGCACCGGGGAGCTGTTTTTT. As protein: CASSTRGGTGELFF.

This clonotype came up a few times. CDR3 region: CASSWGTGGGQPQHF. The CDR3, as DNA: TGTGCCAGCAGTTGGGGGACAGGGGGCGGACAGCCCCAGCATTTT. The J gene is TRBJ1-5, the V gene TRBV6-2 or TRBV6-3; 12 bases agree with TRBD1. V shed 4 bases and J 7 bases; nucleotides not matched to a gene: 5. CDR1 and CDR2 (germline): MNHEY, SVGEGT. The CDR3 contains 15 residues.